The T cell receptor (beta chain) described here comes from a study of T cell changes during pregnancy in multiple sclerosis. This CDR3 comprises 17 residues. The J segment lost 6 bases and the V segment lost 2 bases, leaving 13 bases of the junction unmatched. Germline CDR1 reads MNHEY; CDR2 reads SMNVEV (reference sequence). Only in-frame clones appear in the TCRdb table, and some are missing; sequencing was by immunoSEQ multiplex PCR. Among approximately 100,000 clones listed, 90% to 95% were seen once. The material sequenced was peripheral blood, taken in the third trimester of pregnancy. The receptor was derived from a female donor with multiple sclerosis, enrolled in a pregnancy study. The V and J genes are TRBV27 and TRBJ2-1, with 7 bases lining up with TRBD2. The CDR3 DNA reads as TGTGCCAGCAGTTTACGCCCCCATGCGGGAGCTATCAATGAGCAGTTCTTC. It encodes CASSLRPHAGAINEQFF.